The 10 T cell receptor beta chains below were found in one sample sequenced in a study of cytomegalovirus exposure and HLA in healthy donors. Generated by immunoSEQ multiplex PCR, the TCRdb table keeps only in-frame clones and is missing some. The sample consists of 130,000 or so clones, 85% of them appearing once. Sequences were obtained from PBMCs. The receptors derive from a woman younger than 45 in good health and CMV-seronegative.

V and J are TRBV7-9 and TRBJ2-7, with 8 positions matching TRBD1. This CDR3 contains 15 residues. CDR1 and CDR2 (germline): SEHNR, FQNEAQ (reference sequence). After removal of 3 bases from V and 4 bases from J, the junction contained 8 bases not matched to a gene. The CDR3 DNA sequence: TGTGCCAGCAGCTTTGATTCGGACAGGGATTACGAGCAGTACTTC. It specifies CASSFDSDRDYEQYF.

CDR3 in amino acids: CASSPSGLEFEQYF. CDR3 coding DNA: TGTGCCAGCAGCCCGTCCGGACTAGAATTCGAGCAGTACTTC. This sequence joins TRBV9 and TRBJ2-7, with TRBD2 matching over 7 bases. Germline assignment: CDR1 SGDLS and CDR2 YYNGEE. Trimming removed 4 bases from V and 6 bases from J; junction bases left unmatched: 10. The CDR3 has 14 residues.

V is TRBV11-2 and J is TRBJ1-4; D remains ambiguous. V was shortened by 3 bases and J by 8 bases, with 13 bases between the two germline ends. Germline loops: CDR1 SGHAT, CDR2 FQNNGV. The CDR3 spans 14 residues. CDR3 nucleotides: TGTGCCAGCAGCTTTCCCGGGAGACGGGAAAAACTGTTTTTT. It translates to CASSFPGRREKLFF.

CDR3 residues: CASSVDRGETQYF. The CDR3 DNA reads TGCGCCAGCAGCGTGGACAGGGGAGAGACCCAGTACTTC. The rearrangement links TRBV5-1 to TRBJ2-5, with 9 bases identical to TRBD1. This CDR3 region has 13 residues. Trimming took 4 bases from V and 4 from J; bases not matched to a gene: 2. CDR1 and CDR2 from the germline V gene are SGHRS and YFSETQ.

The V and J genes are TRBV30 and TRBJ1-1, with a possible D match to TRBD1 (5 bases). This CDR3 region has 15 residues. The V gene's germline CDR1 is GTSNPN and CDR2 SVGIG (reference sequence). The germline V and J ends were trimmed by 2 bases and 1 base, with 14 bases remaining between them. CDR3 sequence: CAWSSGPGSNTEAFF. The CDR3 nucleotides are TGTGCCTGGAGTTCAGGGCCCGGATCGAACACTGAAGCTTTCTTT.

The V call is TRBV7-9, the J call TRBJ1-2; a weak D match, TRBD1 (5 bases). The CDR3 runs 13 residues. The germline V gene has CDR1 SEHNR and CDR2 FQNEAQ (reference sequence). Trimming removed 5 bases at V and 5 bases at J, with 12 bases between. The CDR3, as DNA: TGTGCCAGCAGCCCGCAGGGAGGGTATGGCTACACCTTC. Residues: CASSPQGGYGYTF.

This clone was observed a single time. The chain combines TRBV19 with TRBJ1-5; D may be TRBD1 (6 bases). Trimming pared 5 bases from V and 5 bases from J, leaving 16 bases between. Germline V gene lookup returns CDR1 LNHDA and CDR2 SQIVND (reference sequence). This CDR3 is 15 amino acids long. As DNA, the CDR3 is TGTGCCAGTAGTGCAAGACAGGTTGCACATCAGCCCCAGCATTTT. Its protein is CASSARQVAHQPQHF.

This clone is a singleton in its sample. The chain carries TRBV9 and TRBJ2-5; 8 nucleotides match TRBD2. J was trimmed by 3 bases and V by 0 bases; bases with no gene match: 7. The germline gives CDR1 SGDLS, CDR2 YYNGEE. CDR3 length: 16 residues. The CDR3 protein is CASSVAIAGIEETQYF. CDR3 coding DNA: TGTGCCAGCAGCGTAGCCATAGCGGGGATCGAAGAGACCCAGTACTTC.

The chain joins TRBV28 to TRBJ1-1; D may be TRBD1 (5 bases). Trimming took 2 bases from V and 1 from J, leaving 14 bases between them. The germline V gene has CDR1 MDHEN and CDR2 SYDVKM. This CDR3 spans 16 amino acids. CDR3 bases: TGTGCCAGCAGTTTAGGGTTAGGGGCCCGGAACACTGAAGCTTTCTTT. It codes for CASSLGLGARNTEAFF.

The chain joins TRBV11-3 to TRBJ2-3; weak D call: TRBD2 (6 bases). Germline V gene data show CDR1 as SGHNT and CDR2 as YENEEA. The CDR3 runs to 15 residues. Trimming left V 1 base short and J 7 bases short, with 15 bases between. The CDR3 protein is CASSLVGVRENTQYF. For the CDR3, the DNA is TGTGCCAGCAGCTTAGTCGGGGTACGGGAGAATACGCAGTATTTT.